Listed below are T cell receptor beta chains from one sample, sequenced in a study of blood T cell repertoires in COVID-19. Profiled with immunoSEQ multiplex PCR; TCRdb holds only in-frame clones, not every one. Found here are roughly 43,000 clones, about 85% of them singletons; the top ten hold approximately 12%. The specimen was peripheral blood. These receptors came from a human donor in a cohort sampled during active COVID-19. The CDR3 runs from the conserved cysteine through the conserved F or W. The D gene is left open where the match is weak. Clone size is not always given. Where it is, it says once, few, many or a class for expanded clones.

TRBJ2-7 | TRBV6-6 | . | . | CASSYPQGYEQYF | TGTGCCAGCAGTTACCCCCAGGGCTACGAGCAGTACTTC
TRBJ1-2 | TRBV7-9 | . | . | CASSLTLTPYGYTF | TGTGCCAGCAGCTTAACCCTTACTCCCTATGGCTACACCTTC
TRBJ1-2 | TRBV12-3/TRBV12-4 | . | TRBD1 | CASSSPGGYGYTF | TGTGCCAGCAGCTCTCCAGGGGGCTATGGCTACACCTTC
TRBJ1-1 | TRBV28 | . | TRBD1 | CASSFLLPGQGNTEAFF | TGTGCCAGCAGTTTCCTATTACCGGGACAGGGAAACACTGAAGCTTTCTTT
TRBJ1-2 | TRBV2 | . | . | CASLLEAYGYTF | TGTGCCAGCCTACTCGAGGCCTATGGCTACACCTTC
TRBJ2-1 | TRBV7-2 | . | . | CASSLVGTWYEQFF | TGTGCCAGCAGCTTAGTTGGGACATGGTATGAGCAGTTCTTC
TRBJ2-3 | TRBV5-4 | . | TRBD2 | CASSLGLLADSTDTQYF | TGTGCCAGCAGCTTGGGGCTACTAGCGGACAGCACAGATACGCAGTATTTT
TRBJ2-1 | TRBV2 | . | TRBD2 | CASSSSGGRGEQFF | TGTGCCAGCAGTTCTAGCGGGGGGCGGGGGGAGCAGTTCTTC
TRBJ1-4 | TRBV19 | . | . | CASSITVNEKLFF | TGTGCCAGTAGTATTACAGTCAATGAAAAACTGTTTTTT
TRBJ1-4 | TRBV7-9 | . | . | CASSTRGSNEKLFF | TGTGCCAGCAGCACCAGGGGCTCTAATGAAAAACTGTTTTTT
TRBJ1-2 | TRBV10-3 | . | . | CAISELPEGNANYGYTF | TGTGCCATCAGTGAGTTGCCGGAGGGGAATGCTAACTATGGCTACACCTTC
TRBJ2-7 | TRBV2 | . | TRBD2 | CASSYRASGVDEQYF | TGTGCCAGCAGCTATAGGGCTAGCGGGGTGGACGAGCAGTACTTC
TRBJ2-1 | TRBV3-1/TRBV3-2 | . | TRBD2 | CASSQRGGSYNEQFF | TGTGCCAGCAGCCAGCGGGGGGGATCTTACAATGAGCAGTTCTTC
TRBJ1-4 | TRBV11-1 | . | . | CASSFDSGNEKLFF | TGTGCCAGCAGCTTCGACAGTGGTAATGAAAAACTGTTTTTT
TRBJ2-7 | TRBV21-1 | . | . | CASSNENCRSHEQYF | TGTGCCAGCAGCAACGAGAACTGCCGATCTCACGAGCAGTACTTC
TRBJ1-2 | TRBV10-3 | few | . | CAISGPPGNLGGYTF | TGTGCCATCAGTGGACCTCCAGGGAATCTAGGGGGCTACACCTTC
TRBJ2-3 | TRBV28 | . | TRBD2 | CASSSGTSRDTQYF | TGTGCCAGCAGTTCAGGGACTAGCCGAGATACGCAGTATTTT
TRBJ2-5 | TRBV2 | . | . | CASTQGAPKGTQYF | TGTGCCAGCACACAAGGGGCCCCCAAAGGGACCCAGTACTTC
TRBJ1-3 | TRBV7-3 | . | TRBD1 | CASSPGGTGSGNTIYF | TGTGCCAGCAGCCCGGGAGGGACAGGGAGTGGAAACACCATATATTTT
TRBJ2-1 | TRBV11-3 | once | . | CASSLRQDLSGYNEQFF | TGTGCCAGCAGCTTAAGACAGGATCTTTCGGGATACAATGAGCAGTTCTTC
TRBJ2-7 | TRBV5-1 | . | TRBD1 | CASSSGQGGYEQYF | TGCGCCAGCAGTTCCGGACAGGGGGGCTACGAGCAGTACTTC
TRBJ2-2 | TRBV19 | . | TRBD2 | CASSRTSGGEPMGELFF | TGTGCCAGCTCGCGGACTAGCGGGGGCGAACCTATGGGGGAGCTGTTTTTT
TRBJ2-3 | TRBV4-1 | . | TRBD2 | CASSYGTNTDTQYF | TGCGCCAGCAGCTACGGGACTAACACGGATACGCAGTATTTT
TRBJ1-4 | TRBV9 | . | . | CASSVGATNEKLFF | TGTGCCAGCAGCGTAGGAGCGACTAATGAAAAACTGTTTTTT
TRBJ2-1 | TRBV9 | . | TRBD1 | CASSAPGTGNNEQFF | TGTGCCAGCAGCGCCCCCGGGACAGGGAACAATGAGCAGTTCTTC
TRBJ2-3 | TRBV5-5 | . | TRBD2 | CASSLGDGLAGDTQYF | TGTGCCAGCAGCTTGGGAGATGGGCTAGCGGGGGATACGCAGTATTTT
TRBJ2-5 | TRBV19 | . | TRBD2 | CASSIEGLAGDLGETQYF | TGTGCCAGTAGTATAGAGGGACTAGCGGGGGACCTTGGAGAGACCCAGTACTTC
TRBJ1-2 | TRBV25-1 | . | . | CASSPPGGLNYGYTF | TGTGCCAGCAGTCCCCCCGGGGGGCTTAACTATGGCTACACCTTC
TRBJ2-7 | TRBV27 | few | TRBD1 | CASSLRTGPYEQYF | TGTGCCAGCAGTCTCCGGACAGGGCCCTACGAGCAGTACTTC
TRBJ2-7 | TRBV29-1 | . | . | CSVSDGRYEQYF | TGCAGCGTATCGGATGGGAGATACGAGCAGTACTTC
TRBJ2-7 | TRBV10-3 | once | . | CAIRQGGGEQYF | TGTGCCATCAGGCAGGGAGGGGGGGAGCAGTACTTC
TRBJ2-7 | TRBV7-8 | . | . | CASSLTDSYEQYF | TGTGCCAGCAGCTTAACTGACAGTTACGAGCAGTACTTC
TRBJ1-1 | TRBV11-2 | . | . | CASSLARELRTFF | TGTGCCAGCAGCTTAGCCAGGGAACTTAGGACTTTCTTT
TRBJ1-1 | TRBV6-2/TRBV6-3 | . | TRBD1 | CASSPRQGARDTEAFF | TGTGCCAGCAGTCCCCGACAGGGGGCGCGGGACACTGAAGCTTTCTTT
TRBJ2-4 | TRBV6-2/TRBV6-3 | . | TRBD2 | CASSYGGWGGPVVNIQYF | TGTGCCAGCAGTTACGGAGGATGGGGAGGGCCAGTAGTGAACATTCAGTACTTC
TRBJ2-1 | TRBV5-1 | once | TRBD2 | CASSLPSGSSYNEQFF | TGCGCCAGCAGCTTACCTAGCGGGTCCTCCTACAATGAGCAGTTCTTC
TRBJ1-1 | TRBV5-1 | . | . | CASSAQTGSTEAFF | TGCGCCAGCAGCGCCCAAACAGGGAGCACTGAAGCTTTCTTT
TRBJ2-3 | TRBV18 | . | . | CASSLWGVTDTQYF | TGTGCCAGCTCGCTATGGGGGGTCACAGATACGCAGTATTTT
TRBJ2-3 | TRBV4-2 | . | TRBD2 | CASSQDLGGADYSGESDTQYF | TGTGCCAGCAGCCAAGATCTGGGAGGGGCCGACTATAGCGGGGAGTCAGATACGCAGTATTTT
TRBJ2-7 | TRBV2 | . | TRBD1 | CASSPRTGEEQYF | TGTGCCAGCAGCCCAAGGACAGGGGAAGAGCAGTACTTC
TRBJ2-1 | TRBV2 | once | . | CASTEILREQFF | TGTGCCAGCACCGAGATTCTCAGGGAGCAGTTCTTC
TRBJ2-3 | TRBV27 | . | TRBD2 | CASSWLAGDGVTDTQYF | TGTGCCAGCAGTTGGCTAGCGGGGGACGGGGTCACAGATACGCAGTATTTT
TRBJ2-2 | TRBV28 | . | . | CASRRGTLTGELFF | TGTGCCAGCCGGCGGGGTACCCTCACCGGGGAGCTGTTTTTT
TRBJ2-5 | TRBV7-2 | . | TRBD2 | CASSLAGASGGASQTQYF | TGTGCCAGCAGCTTAGCGGGGGCTAGCGGGGGGGCCAGCCAGACCCAGTACTTC
TRBJ2-7 | TRBV24-1 | . | . | CARGQDEQYF | TGTGCCCGTGGGCAGGACGAGCAGTACTTC
TRBJ2-7 | TRBV12-3/TRBV12-4 | . | TRBD1 | CASRTGTSYSF | TGTGCCAGCAGGACAGGGACATCCTATTCCTTC
TRBJ2-1 | TRBV14 | . | TRBD2 | CASSQLLFSGGLREQFF | TGTGCCAGCAGCCAGCTTCTCTTTAGCGGGGGGCTTCGTGAGCAGTTCTTC
TRBJ1-1 | TRBV7-9 | . | . | CASSLQGRNTEAFF | TGTGCCAGCAGCTTACAGGGCAGGAACACTGAAGCTTTCTTT
TRBJ2-1 | TRBV9 | . | TRBD2 | CASSVAGGPVDEQFF | TGTGCCAGCAGCGTGGCGGGGGGGCCCGTGGATGAGCAGTTCTTC
TRBJ2-5 | TRBV18 | . | . | CASSRRGTSETQYF | TGTGCCAGCTCACGCCGGGGGACTTCAGAGACCCAGTACTTC
TRBJ2-5 | TRBV5-4 | . | . | CASSSQGREETQYF | TGTGCCAGCAGCTCACAGGGAAGGGAAGAGACCCAGTACTTC